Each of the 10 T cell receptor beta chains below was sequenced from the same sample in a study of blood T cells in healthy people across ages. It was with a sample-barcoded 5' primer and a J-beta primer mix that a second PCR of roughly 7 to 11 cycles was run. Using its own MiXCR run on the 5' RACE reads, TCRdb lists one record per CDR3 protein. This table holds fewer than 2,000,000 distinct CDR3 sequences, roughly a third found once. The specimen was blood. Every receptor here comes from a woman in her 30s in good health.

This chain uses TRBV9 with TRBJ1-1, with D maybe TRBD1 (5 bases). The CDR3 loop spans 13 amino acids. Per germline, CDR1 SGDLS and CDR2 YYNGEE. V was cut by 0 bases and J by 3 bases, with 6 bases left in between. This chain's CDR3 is CASSVGTHTEAFF. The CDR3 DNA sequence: TGTGCCAGCAGCGTAGGGACACACACTGAAGCTTTCTTT.

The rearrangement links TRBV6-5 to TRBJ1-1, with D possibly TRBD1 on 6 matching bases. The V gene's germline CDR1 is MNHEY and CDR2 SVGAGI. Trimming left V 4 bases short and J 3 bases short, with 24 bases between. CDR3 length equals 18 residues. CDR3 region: CASSSPGTTSLGDTEAFF. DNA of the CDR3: TGTGCCAGCAGTTCCCCCGGGACAACCAGCCTGGGAGACACTGAAGCTTTCTTT.

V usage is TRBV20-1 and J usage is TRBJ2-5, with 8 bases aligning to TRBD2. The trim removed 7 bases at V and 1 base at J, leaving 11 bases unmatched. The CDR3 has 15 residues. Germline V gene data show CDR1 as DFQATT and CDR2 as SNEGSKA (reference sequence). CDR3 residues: CSGLAGGRFQETQYF. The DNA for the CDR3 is TGCAGTGGTTTGGCGGGAGGCCGATTCCAAGAGACCCAGTACTTC.

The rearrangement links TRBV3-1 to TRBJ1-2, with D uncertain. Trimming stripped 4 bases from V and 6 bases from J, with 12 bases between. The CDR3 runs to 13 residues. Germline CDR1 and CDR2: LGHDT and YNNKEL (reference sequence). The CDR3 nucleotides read TGTGCCAGCAGCCCCGGTGGAGCCCATGGCTACACCTTC. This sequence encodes CASSPGGAHGYTF.

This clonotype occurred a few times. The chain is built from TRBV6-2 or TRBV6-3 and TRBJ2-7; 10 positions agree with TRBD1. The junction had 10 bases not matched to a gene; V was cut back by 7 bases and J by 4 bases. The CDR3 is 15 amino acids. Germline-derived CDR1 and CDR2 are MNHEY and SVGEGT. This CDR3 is CASNRNPGQGYEQYF. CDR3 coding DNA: TGTGCCAGCAACCGTAACCCGGGACAGGGGTACGAGCAGTACTTC.

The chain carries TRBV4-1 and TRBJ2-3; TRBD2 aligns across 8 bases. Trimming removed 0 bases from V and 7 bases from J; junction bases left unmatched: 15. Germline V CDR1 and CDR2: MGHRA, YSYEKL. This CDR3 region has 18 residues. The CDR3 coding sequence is TGCGCCAGCAGCCAAGAGAGGCCGGGGGGGATGGCCTTACATACGCAGTATTTT. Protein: CASSQERPGGMALHTQYF.

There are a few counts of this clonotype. The CDR3 sequence: CASSFIQGLWGYTF. The CDR3 DNA reads as TGTGCCAGCAGCTTTATACAGGGACTATGGGGCTACACCTTC. The V gene is TRBV7-2, the J gene TRBJ1-2; weak D call: TRBD1 (6 bases). CDR3 length: 14 residues. V lost 3 bases and J lost 8, with 16 bases in between. Germline V lookup: CDR1 SGHTA, CDR2 FQGNSA. The whole variable domain, filled in from reference TRBV7-2 and TRBJ1-2, reads GAGVSQSPSNKVTEKGKDVELRCDPISGHTALYWYRQSLGQGLEFLIYFQGNSAPDKSGLPSDRFSAERTGGSVSTLTIQRTQQEDSAVYLCASSFIQGLWGYTFGSGTRLTVV.

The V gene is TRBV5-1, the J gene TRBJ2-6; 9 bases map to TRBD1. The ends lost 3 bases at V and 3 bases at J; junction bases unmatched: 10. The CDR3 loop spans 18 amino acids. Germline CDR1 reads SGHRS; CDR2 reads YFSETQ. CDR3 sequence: CASSSRPGTGSGANVLTF. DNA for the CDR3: TGCGCCAGCAGCTCACGTCCCGGGACAGGGAGTGGGGCCAACGTCCTGACTTTC.

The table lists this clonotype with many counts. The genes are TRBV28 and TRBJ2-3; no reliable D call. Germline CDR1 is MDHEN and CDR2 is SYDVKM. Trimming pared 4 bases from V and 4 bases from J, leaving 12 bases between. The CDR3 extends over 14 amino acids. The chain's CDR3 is CASSSALNPDTQYF. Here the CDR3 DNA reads TGTGCCAGCAGTTCAGCTCTGAACCCAGATACGCAGTATTTT. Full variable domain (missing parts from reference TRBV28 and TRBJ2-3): DVKVTQSSRYLVKRTGEKVFLECVQDMDHENMFWYRQDPGLGLRLIYFSYDVKMKEKGDIPEGYSVSREKKERFSLILESASTNQTSMYLCASSSALNPDTQYFGPGTRLTVL.

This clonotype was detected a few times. Here the CDR3 reads CSARGFPPSETQYF. Here the CDR3 DNA reads TGCAGTGCTAGAGGGTTTCCACCCTCCGAGACCCAGTACTTC. The gene calls are TRBV20-1 and TRBJ2-5; D not certain. This CDR3 comprises 14 residues. Germline CDR1 is DFQATT and CDR2 is SNEGSKA (reference sequence). Trimming pared 1 base from V and 5 bases from J, leaving 14 bases between.